Sequencing of this TCR beta chain was carried out in a study of T cell responses to AZD1222 COVID-19 vaccine. Libraries were prepared by immunoSEQ multiplex PCR; TCRdb keeps only in-frame clonotypes and omits some of them. Found here are about 92,000 clones, about 86% of them singletons; the top ten hold approximately 10%. Germline V gene data show CDR1 as PRHDT and CDR2 as FYEKMQ (reference sequence). The CDR3 contains 14 residues. V was pared by 5 bases and J by 3 bases, with 14 bases between. The material sequenced was peripheral blood, taken on day 0 of MenACWY control vaccination. The chain joins TRBV13 to TRBJ2-7; D may be TRBD1 (5 bases). This TCR derives from an adult in good health. The CDR3 coding sequence is TGTGCCAGCAGCAAGCAGGGCCGAGGCTACGAGCAGTACTTC. Residues: CASSKQGRGYEQYF.